This T cell receptor beta chain was sequenced in a study of blood T cells in healthy people across ages (dated by TCRdb to the mid-2010s). General notes on the study: In model experiments, template switching captured roughly one uniquely barcoded TCR beta cDNA molecule for every two T cells. Using the same blood draw, the study looked at two additional independent replicas of 1 million unique cDNA reads for two donors, one aged 18 to 30 and the other aged 80 or older. Donors were grouped into four age groups: young (average 16 years), middle-aged (over 35), aged (over 55) and long-lived (roughly 80). Donors of different ages were randomly distributed across sequencing lanes to avoid experimental bias. To track age-related changes in TCR beta repertoire diversity, the study relied on deep sequencing normalized with unique cDNA molecular identifiers. Results and caveats for the whole study, not just this receptor: Estimates of total diversity based on one million sequenced T cells were considered lower bounds and underestimates. As age increased, observed TCR beta diversity per million T cells dropped in a roughly linear way, and a significant reduction was already evident by age about 40. The long-lived group showed more naive CD4+ T cells, fewer expanded clones and increased TCR diversity than the aged group, suggesting age selection. There was a strong correlation between observed TCR beta diversity and the percentage of naive T cells measured by flow cytometry. Bulk unsorted PBMC profiling prevented conclusive comparison of naive and antigen-experienced compartments. The CMV infection status of donors was not known, potentially confounding age-related changes in expanded clonotypes.

CDR1 and CDR2, per the germline V gene, are SGHTA and FQGNSA. V loses 7 bases, J loses 5 bases, and the germline ends lie 18 bases apart. Measured from the cysteine to the phenylalanine, the CDR3 is 15 residues long. Only the CDR3 DNA stays, 45 bases, in frame from base 1. The roughly 38 donors, aged about 6 to 95 years, were systemically healthy Caucasian individuals from Russia. Each donor gave about 9.8 milliliters of peripheral blood, drawn into EDTA-treated Vacutainer tubes. Ficoll-Paque density-gradient centrifugation was used to isolate PBMCs, with at least 6 million obtained per sample. Trizol reagent was used to extract total RNA from PBMCs, with at least 6 micrograms per sample. The percentages of naive CD45RAhigh/CD27high T cells were determined by flow cytometry on a PBMC aliquot from every donor. Library preparation was by 5' RACE. The data were produced on an Illumina HiSeq 2500. A second PCR of 7 to 11 cycles was run with a J-beta primer mix and a sample-barcoded 5' primer. A unique molecular identifier was introduced onto each TCR beta cDNA molecule by a template-switch 5' adaptor carrying 12 random nucleotides. Each sample yielded at least 3 million CDR3-containing paired-end reads. All of the RNA was converted into first-strand cDNA using the Mint cDNA synthesis kit, with a TRBC-specific oligonucleotide serving as the primer. Following uracil-DNA glycosylase treatment, a first 18-cycle PCR with universal primers M1SS and BC2_uni_R was performed on all cDNA. The published analysis was carried out like this. Normalization of each sample was performed by random selection of 1 million high-quality reads, each carrying a distinct molecular identifier. Reads sharing molecular identifiers were discarded rather than binned into consensus sequences. MiTCR, run with a Q25 quality threshold and the strictest error-elimination algorithm, handled CDR3 identification, clonotype clustering and error correction. A nonparametric unseen species model with Euler transformation was used to estimate lower-bound total TCR beta diversity. The public reads were reanalyzed by TCRdb: fastp trimming at Q25, MiXCR alignment, in-frame beta chains only. CDR3 protein duplicates are merged, each entry listing the most common genes and DNA. TCRdb, rather than the study authors, made the V and J calls. The sample yields over 700,000 distinct CDR3 sequences; roughly 50% were counted once. About 42% of the sample rests with the top ten.

Of note for this clonotype: Its cognate antigen has yet to be identified. Qualities for individual bases were not recorded, and no much larger clone is one base off.

Sample: blood. The source of this sequence is a man older than 75 in good health. The sequence joins TRBV7-2 to TRBJ2-1; TRBD2 is a possible D gene, resting on 6 matching bases. The nucleotide sequence reads TGTGCCAGCAACCTCGGAGGACTACAAAACAATGAGCAGTTCTTC. Its product reads: CASNLGGLQNNEQFF.